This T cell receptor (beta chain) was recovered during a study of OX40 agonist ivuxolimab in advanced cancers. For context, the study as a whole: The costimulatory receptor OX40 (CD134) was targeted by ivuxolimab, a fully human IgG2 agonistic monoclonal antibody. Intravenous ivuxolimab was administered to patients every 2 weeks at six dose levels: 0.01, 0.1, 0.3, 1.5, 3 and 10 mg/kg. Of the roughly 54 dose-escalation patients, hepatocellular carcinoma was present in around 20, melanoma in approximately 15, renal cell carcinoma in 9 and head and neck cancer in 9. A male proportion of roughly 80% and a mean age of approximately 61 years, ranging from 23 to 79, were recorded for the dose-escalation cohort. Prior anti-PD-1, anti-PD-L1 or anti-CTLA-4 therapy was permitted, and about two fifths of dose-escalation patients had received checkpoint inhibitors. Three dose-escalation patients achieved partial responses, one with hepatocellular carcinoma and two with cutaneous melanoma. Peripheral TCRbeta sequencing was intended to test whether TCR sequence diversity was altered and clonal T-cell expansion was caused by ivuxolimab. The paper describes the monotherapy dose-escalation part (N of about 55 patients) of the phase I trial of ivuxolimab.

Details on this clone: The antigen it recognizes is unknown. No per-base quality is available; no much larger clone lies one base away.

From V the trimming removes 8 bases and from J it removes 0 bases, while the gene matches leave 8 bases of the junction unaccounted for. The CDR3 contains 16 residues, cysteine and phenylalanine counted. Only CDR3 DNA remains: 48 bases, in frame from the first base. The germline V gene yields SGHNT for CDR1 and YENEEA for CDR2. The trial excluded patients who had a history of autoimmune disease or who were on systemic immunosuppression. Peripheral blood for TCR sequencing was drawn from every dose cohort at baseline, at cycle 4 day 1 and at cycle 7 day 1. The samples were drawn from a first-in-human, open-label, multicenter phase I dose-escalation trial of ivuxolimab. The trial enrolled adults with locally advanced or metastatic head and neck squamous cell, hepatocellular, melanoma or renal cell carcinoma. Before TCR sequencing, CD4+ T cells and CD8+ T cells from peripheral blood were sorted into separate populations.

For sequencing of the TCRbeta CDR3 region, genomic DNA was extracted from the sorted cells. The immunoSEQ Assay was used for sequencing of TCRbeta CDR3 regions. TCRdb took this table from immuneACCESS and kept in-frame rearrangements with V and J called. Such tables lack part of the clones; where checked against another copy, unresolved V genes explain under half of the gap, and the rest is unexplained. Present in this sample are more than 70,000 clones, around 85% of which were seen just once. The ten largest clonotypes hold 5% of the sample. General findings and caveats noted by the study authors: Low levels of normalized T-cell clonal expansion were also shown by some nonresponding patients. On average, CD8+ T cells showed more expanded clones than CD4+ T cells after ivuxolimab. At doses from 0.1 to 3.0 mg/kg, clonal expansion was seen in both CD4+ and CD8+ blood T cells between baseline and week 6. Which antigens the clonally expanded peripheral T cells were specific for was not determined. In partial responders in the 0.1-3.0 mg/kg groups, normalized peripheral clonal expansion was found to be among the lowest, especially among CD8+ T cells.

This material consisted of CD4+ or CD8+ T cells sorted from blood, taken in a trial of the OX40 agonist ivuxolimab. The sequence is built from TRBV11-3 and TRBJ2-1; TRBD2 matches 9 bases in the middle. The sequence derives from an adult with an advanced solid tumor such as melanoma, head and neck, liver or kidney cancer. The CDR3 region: CASSKTSGSSYNEQFF. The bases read TGTGCCAGCTCAAAGACTAGCGGAAGCTCCTACAATGAGCAGTTCTTC.